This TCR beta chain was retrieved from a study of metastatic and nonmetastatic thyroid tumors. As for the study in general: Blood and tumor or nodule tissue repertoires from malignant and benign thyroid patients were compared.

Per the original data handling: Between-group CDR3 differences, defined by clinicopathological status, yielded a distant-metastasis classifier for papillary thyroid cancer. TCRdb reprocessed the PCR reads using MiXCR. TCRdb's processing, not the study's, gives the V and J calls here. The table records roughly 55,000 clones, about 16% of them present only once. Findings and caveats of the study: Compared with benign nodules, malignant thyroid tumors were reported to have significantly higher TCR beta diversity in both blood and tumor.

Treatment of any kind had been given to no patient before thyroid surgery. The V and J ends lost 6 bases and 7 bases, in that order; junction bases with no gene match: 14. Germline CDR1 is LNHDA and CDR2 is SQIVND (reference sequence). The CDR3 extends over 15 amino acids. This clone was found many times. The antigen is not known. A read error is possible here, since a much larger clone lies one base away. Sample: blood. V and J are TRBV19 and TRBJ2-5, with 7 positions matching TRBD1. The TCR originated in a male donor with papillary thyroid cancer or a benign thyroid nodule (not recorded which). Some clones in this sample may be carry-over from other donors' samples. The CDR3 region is CASRNRGPGPGTQYF. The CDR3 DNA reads TGTGCCAGTAGAAACAGGGGCCCGGGGCCAGGGACCCAGTACTTC.